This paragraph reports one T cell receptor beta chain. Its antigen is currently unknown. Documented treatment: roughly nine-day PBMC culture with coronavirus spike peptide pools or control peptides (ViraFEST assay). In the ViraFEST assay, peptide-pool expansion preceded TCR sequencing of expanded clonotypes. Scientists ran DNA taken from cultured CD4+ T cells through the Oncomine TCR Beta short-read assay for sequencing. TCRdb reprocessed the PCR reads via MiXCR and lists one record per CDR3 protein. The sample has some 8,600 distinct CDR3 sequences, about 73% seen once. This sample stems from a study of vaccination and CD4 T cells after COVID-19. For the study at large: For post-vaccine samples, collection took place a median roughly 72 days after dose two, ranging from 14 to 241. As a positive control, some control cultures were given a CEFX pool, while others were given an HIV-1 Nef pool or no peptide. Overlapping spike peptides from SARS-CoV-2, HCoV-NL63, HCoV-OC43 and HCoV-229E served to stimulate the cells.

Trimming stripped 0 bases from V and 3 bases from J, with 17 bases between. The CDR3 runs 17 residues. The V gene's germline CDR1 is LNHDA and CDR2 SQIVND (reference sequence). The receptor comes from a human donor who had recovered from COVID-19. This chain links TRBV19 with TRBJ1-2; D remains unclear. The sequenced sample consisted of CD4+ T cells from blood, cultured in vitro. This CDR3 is CASSIDLAEGYYYGYTF. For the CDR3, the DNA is TGTGCCAGTAGTATAGATCTCGCGGAGGGATATTACTATGGCTACACCTTC.